Listed below are T cell receptor beta chains from one sample, sequenced in a study of molecular identifiers for immune sequencing clone quantification. TCRdb called the PCR reads again in MiXCR, with one record for every CDR3 protein. The profile shows over 600,000 distinct CDR3 sequences, just under 20% of them singletons. The sample was naive CD8+ T cells from blood, with Jurkat cell RNA spiked in. These receptors were taken from a human donor in good health. Some libraries in this study had Jurkat cell RNA spiked in. Both conserved end residues are part of each CDR3. Each record gives: V gene, J gene, D gene, clone size, CDR3 protein, CDR3 DNA. A D gene is named only where the DNA matches it firmly. Clone sizes are given selectively: once, few, many, or a class where the clone is expanded.

>TRBV20-1|TRBJ2-7|.|many
CSAWAGGSYEQYF
TGCAGTGCCTGGGCTGGGGGATCCTACGAGCAGTACTTC
>TRBV5-1|TRBJ2-3|TRBD2|many
CASSAVAGGTDTQYF
TGCGCCAGCAGCGCCGTAGCGGGGGGCACAGATACGCAGTATTTT
>TRBV6-2/TRBV6-3|TRBJ2-7|.|.
CASSYSTGIGGDDSYEQYF
TGTGCCAGCAGTTACTCGACTGGGATAGGTGGGGATGACTCCTACGAGCAGTACTTC
>TRBV21-1|TRBJ2-3|.|many
CASSPRPLAFTDTQYF
TGTGCCAGCAGCCCCCGGCCCTTGGCTTTCACAGATACGCAGTATTTT
>TRBV4-1|TRBJ2-7|TRBD1|.
CASSRIQGGTYEQYF
TGCGCCAGCAGCCGAATACAGGGGGGTACCTACGAGCAGTACTTC
>TRBV7-2|TRBJ1-3|.|many
CASSYEQGSGNTIYF
TGTGCCAGCAGTTATGAACAGGGATCTGGAAACACCATATATTTT
>TRBV4-3|TRBJ2-1|.|.
CASSQDEEGFNEQFF
TGCGCCAGCAGCCAAGATGAAGAGGGATTCAATGAGCAGTTCTTC
>TRBV6-6|TRBJ2-5|.|many
CASSYSVSQETQYF
TGTGCCAGCAGTTATTCGGTCAGCCAAGAGACCCAGTACTTC
>TRBV4-3|TRBJ2-3|TRBD2|.
CASSQEWTSGNSDTQYF
TGCGCCAGCAGCCAAGAATGGACTAGCGGGAATTCAGATACGCAGTATTTT
>TRBV20-1|TRBJ2-5|.|.
CSAPPRDRPQEAQYF
TGCAGTGCTCCACCGCGCGACAGGCCCCAAGAGGCCCAGTACTTC
>TRBV12-3/TRBV12-4|TRBJ2-7|TRBD2|many
CASSPGTSGGSYEQYF
TGTGCCAGCAGTCCGGGGACTAGTGGTGGATCCTACGAGCAGTACTTC
>TRBV7-9|TRBJ2-1|.|.
CASSRQTSSYNEQFF
TGTGCCAGCAGCCGACAAACGAGCTCCTACAATGAGCAGTTCTTC
>TRBV12-3/TRBV12-4|TRBJ2-3|TRBD1|few
CASSPTTGSTDTQYF
TGTGCCAGCAGTCCGACGACAGGGAGCACAGATACGCAGTATTTT
>TRBV7-2|TRBJ2-5|TRBD2|.
CASSLAPSGGFGRETQYF
TGTGCCAGCAGCTTAGCGCCTAGCGGGGGATTTGGGAGGGAGACCCAGTACTTC
>TRBV19|TRBJ1-5|TRBD1|.
CASTPRTGLSNQPQHF
TGTGCCAGTACCCCTCGGACAGGGTTGAGCAATCAGCCCCAGCATTTT
>TRBV29-1|TRBJ2-7|.|many
CSVSPGPGAYEQYF
TGCAGCGTTTCCCCGGGACCCGGGGCCTACGAGCAGTACTTC
>TRBV20-1|TRBJ2-7|TRBD1|few
CSARGRGQTYEQYF
TGCAGTGCTAGAGGTAGGGGGCAAACCTACGAGCAGTACTTC
>TRBV11-3|TRBJ2-1|TRBD2|.
CASSPSGRAFLYNEQFF
TGTGCCAGCAGCCCCAGCGGGAGGGCCTTTTTATACAATGAGCAGTTCTTC
>TRBV6-5|TRBJ1-2|.|.
CASSYEYPANYGYTF
TGTGCCAGCAGTTACGAGTACCCAGCCAACTATGGCTACACCTTC
>TRBV7-9|TRBJ1-1|.|.
CASSLTGHNTEAFF
TGCGCCAGCAGCTTAACCGGACACAACACTGAAGCTTTCTTT
>TRBV28|TRBJ1-2|.|many
CASSLALGFTVDGYTF
TGTGCCAGCAGTTTAGCATTGGGGTTCACAGTTGACGGCTACACCTTC